One T cell receptor beta chain is described in this entry. Its target is unknown. The same CDR3 arises from other DNA sequences in this sample as well. The entry originates in a study of cytotoxic CD8 clonotypes in ibrutinib-treated CLL. Produced via immunoSEQ multiplex PCR; TCRdb's table is partial and in-frame only. The table lists 250,000 to 350,000 clones, approximately 76% of them singletons, with about 6% in the top ten. Trimming left V 3 bases short and J 5 bases short, with 3 bases between. The CDR3 has 11 amino acids. Germline V lookup: CDR1 MNHNY, CDR2 SVGAGI (reference sequence). Study-wide results and limits: Upon ibrutinib response clonality rose, and upon progression it fell back toward baseline. Patients showed higher baseline clonality than age-matched healthy donors, and it tracked circulating CD8+ T-cell counts.

The specimen was PBMCs, collected at disease progression, from a patient treated with ibrutinib. The chain employs TRBV6-6 and TRBJ2-3; no firm D call. The TCR was taken from a human donor with chronic lymphocytic leukemia. The chain's CDR3 is CASSYGDTQYF. The CDR3 coding sequence is TGTGCCAGCAGTTATGGAGATACGCAGTATTTT.